The rows below give T cell receptor beta chains drawn from one sample of a study of T cells in Graves' hyperthyroidism and ophthalmopathy. MiXCR was run by TCRdb on the multiplex PCR reads, yielding one entry per CDR3 protein. The sample gives about 400,000 distinct CDR3 sequences, over 11% of which show up once; 25% to 30% is in the top ten. The sample was blood. These receptors were collected from a middle-aged man with Graves' ophthalmopathy. Both conserved end residues are part of each CDR3. Fields, in order: D gene, V gene, J gene, clone size, CDR3 protein, CDR3 DNA. A D gene is named only where the DNA matches it firmly. Rows give clone size only sometimes, using once, few, many, or a class for an expanded clone.

NA,TRBV27,TRBJ2-1,few,CASKFRRVYNEQFF,TGTGCCAGCAAATTTCGCAGAGTTTACAATGAGCAGTTCTTC
TRBD2,TRBV5-1,TRBJ2-1,many,CASSLLAGFTYNEQFF,TGCGCCAGCAGCTTGTTAGCGGGCTTTACCTACAATGAGCAGTTCTTC
TRBD2,TRBV3-1,TRBJ2-1,many,CASSQDLSGRSNNEQFF,TGTGCCAGCAGCCAAGATTTAAGCGGGAGGTCGAACAATGAGCAGTTCTTC
NA,TRBV20-1,TRBJ1-1,many,CSGRGRGFAEAFF,TGCAGTGGACGGGGAAGGGGATTTGCTGAAGCTTTCTTT
NA,TRBV2,TRBJ2-6,NA,CASSEWVGTGANVLTF,TGTGCCAGCAGTGAATGGGTAGGGACTGGGGCCAACGTCCTGACTTTC
NA,TRBV5-4,TRBJ1-2,NA,CASSLTQGTYGHTF,TGTGCCAGCAGCTTGACGCAGGGAACCTATGGCCACACCTTC
NA,TRBV2,TRBJ2-3,many,CASKGNTDTQYF,TGTGCCAGCAAGGGCAATACAGATACGCAGTATTTT
TRBD1,TRBV11-2,TRBJ1-4,many,CASSGWTGRDEKLFF,TGTGCCAGCAGCGGGTGGACAGGGAGGGATGAAAAACTGTTTTTT
NA,TRBV30,TRBJ2-1,many,CAWRGLALYNEQFF,TGTGCCTGGAGAGGGCTAGCGCTTTACAATGAGCAGTTCTTC
NA,TRBV9,TRBJ2-5,few,CASSVGEGEETQYF,TGTGCCAGCAGCGTAGGGGAGGGGGAGGAGACCCAGTACTTC
NA,TRBV2,TRBJ2-1,many,CASSADMRVVDEQFF,TGTGCCAGCAGTGCCGATATGAGGGTAGTTGATGAGCAGTTCTTC
NA,TRBV6-2/TRBV6-3,TRBJ2-6,NA,CASSYGLAPGANVLTF,TGTGCCAGCAGTTACGGTCTGGCTCCCGGGGCCAACGTCCTGACTTTC
TRBD2,TRBV5-1,TRBJ2-5,many,CASSLGLAGQETQYF,TGTGCCAGCAGTTTGGGACTAGCGGGCCAAGAGACCCAGTACTTC
NA,TRBV6-1,TRBJ1-2,NA,CASSPARGGAGSNYGYTF,TGTGCCAGCAGTCCCGCCCGCGGGGGGGCAGGGAGTAACTATGGCTACACCTTC
TRBD1,TRBV5-6,TRBJ2-7,few,CASRYRGPGYEQYF,TGTGCCAGCAGATACAGGGGGCCGGGGTACGAGCAGTACTTC
TRBD1,TRBV5-1,TRBJ2-7,many,CASTKGGQGKNEQYF,TGCGCCAGCACCAAAGGGGGACAGGGGAAAAACGAGCAGTACTTC
NA,TRBV2,TRBJ1-5,many,CASSEGGRGQPRPQHF,TGTGCCAGCAGTGAAGGTGGCAGGGGCCAACCGAGACCCCAGCATTTT
TRBD2,TRBV20-1,TRBJ2-7,many,CSLDAFGTSGSYEQYF,TGCAGTCTAGATGCGTTCGGGACTAGCGGGAGTTACGAGCAGTACTTC
NA,TRBV30,TRBJ2-6,NA,CAWDFNSGANVLTF,TGTGCCTGGGACTTCAATTCTGGGGCCAACGTCCTGACTTTC
TRBD1,TRBV28,TRBJ1-2,many,CASSRGTVYGYTF,TGTGCCAGCAGTCGCGGGACAGTCTATGGCTACACCTTC
TRBD1,TRBV15,TRBJ2-1,many,CATSPDRGAYNEQFF,TGTGCCACCAGTCCCGACAGGGGGGCCTACAATGAGCAGTTCTTC
TRBD1,TRBV18,TRBJ1-3,few,CASSPPLRDRGNTIYF,TGTGCCAGCTCACCACCACTCCGGGACAGGGGTAACACCATATATTTT
TRBD2,TRBV20-1,TRBJ2-1,few,CSAVGTSGSYEQFF,TGCAGTGCGGTGGGGACTAGCGGGAGCTATGAGCAGTTCTTC
NA,TRBV30,TRBJ1-1,NA,CAWRKQGNTEAFF,TGTGCCTGGAGGAAGCAGGGGAACACTGAAGCTTTCTTT
TRBD2,TRBV3-1,TRBJ2-7,many,CASSHTRTSGYYEQYF,TGTGCCAGCAGCCACACGCGGACTAGCGGATACTACGAGCAGTACTTC
NA,TRBV13,TRBJ2-2,many,CASSRRNTGELFF,TGTGCCAGCAGCCGAAGGAACACCGGGGAGCTGTTTTTT
NA,TRBV20-1,TRBJ2-1,many,CSAERYRTGAGREAYNEQFF,TGCAGTGCAGAACGCTACAGGACAGGTGCGGGACGGGAGGCCTACAATGAGCAGTTCTTC